What follows is one TCR beta chain and its context. Use of 60 Vbeta and 13 Jbeta primers characterized the PCR. Repertoires were generated with immunoSEQ multiplex PCR, while TCRdb's copy carries only in-frame clones and drops some. Here the sample spans about 160,000 clones, about 82% being singletons. These data originate in a study of cytomegalovirus exposure and HLA in healthy donors. The CDR3 loop spans 15 amino acids. CDR1 and CDR2 from the germline V gene are SGHVS and FNYEAQ. Between the trimmed V and J ends, which lost 4 bases and 5 bases, there was a span of 17 bases. V and J are TRBV7-6 and TRBJ2-5; D may be TRBD1 (6 bases). The receptor was isolated from a woman aged 45-60 years in good health and CMV-seropositive. Sample: PBMCs. CDR3 residues: CASSSDSSKWETQYF. The CDR3 DNA is TGTGCCAGCAGCTCGGACAGTTCGAAGTGGGAGACCCAGTACTTC.